The entry that follows covers one T cell receptor beta chain sequence. Random hexamers were used to reverse transcribe an amount of roughly 0.5 to 1 ug RNA. TCRdb fed the immunoSEQ multiplex PCR reads into MiXCR, producing one record per CDR3 protein. The table has some 140,000 distinct CDR3 sequences, 95% seen once. This CDR3 region has 12 residues. Germline V gene data show CDR1 as MNHEY and CDR2 as SVGAGI. Trimming left V 7 bases short and J 1 base short, with 7 bases between. The sample belongs to a study of CD8 T cells in Susac syndrome. This TCR derives from a human donor with Susac syndrome. The chain has TRBV6-5 and TRBJ1-2, with D maybe TRBD1 (6 bases). Sequenced input: CD8+ T cells from PBMCs. The CDR3 nucleotides are TGTGCCAGCATGGACAGTAACTATGGCTACACCTTC. Its protein product is CASMDSNYGYTF.